The 5 T cell receptor beta chains given below trace back to one sample, sequenced in a study of T cells expressing NK-cell markers. TCRdb derives one entry per CDR3 protein from the 5' RACE reads, leaving out DNA. The data include about 180,000 distinct CDR3 sequences; the top ten clones carry less than 20%. The sample comprised blood T cells: a sorted CD56 or NKG2C T cell subset, CD4+ or CD8+ T cells, or bulk PBMC T cells (not recorded which). These receptors were collected from a woman between 18 and 75 years old in good health.

The rearrangement joins TRBV14 to TRBJ2-5; TCRdb gives TRBD1 as the D gene, but with no DNA this cannot be confirmed. The CDR3 totals 18 residues. Germline values: CDR1 SGHDN, CDR2 FVKESK. The CDR3 here is CASSQLPGQGPIRGTQYF.

The chain couples TRBV5-1 to TRBJ1-2; the TCRdb call, TRBD1, lacks DNA for checking. Germline CDR1 is SGHRS and CDR2 is YFSETQ. CDR3 length: 13 amino acids. CDR3 amino acids: CASSQSSGDGYTF.

The chain couples TRBV20-1 to TRBJ1-3; TCRdb returns TRBD1, unconfirmable since there is no DNA. Looked up from germline, CDR1 is DFQATT and CDR2 is SNEGSKA (reference sequence). The CDR3 is 14 amino acids. CDR3 amino acids: CSAPQGGWSNTIYF.

The rearrangement links TRBV6-6 to TRBJ2-1. The germline CDR1 and CDR2 sequences are MNHNY and SVGAGI (reference sequence). The CDR3 extends over 11 amino acids. The CDR3 loop is CASSSLNEQFF.

V gene TRBV18 combines with J gene TRBJ2-1; TCRdb returns TRBD2, unconfirmable since there is no DNA. The CDR3 loop spans 17 amino acids. Germline V gives CDR1 KGHSH, CDR2 LQKENI. This CDR3 reads CASSPTIGLAGALEQFF.